This TCR beta chain was sequenced in a study of radiation and T cells in renal cell carcinoma. The germline V gene encodes CDR1 MNHNS and CDR2 SASEGT. The CDR3 is 17 amino acids. V dropped 1 base and J dropped 8; count of bases not matched to a gene: 15. TCRdb's table, derived via immunoSEQ multiplex PCR, lists solely in-frame clones and lacks some. The sample includes 95,000 to 150,000 clones, approximately 80% of them seen just once. Time point denoted: baseline pretreatment blood. Treatment of the sample: 15 Gy SBRT to primary tumor, nephrectomy 4 weeks later. The chain couples TRBV6-1 to TRBJ1-2; 8 nucleotides line up with TRBD1. The specimen comprised blood, sampled from a patient whose treatment included radiotherapy and nephrectomy. This sequence was found in a woman aged 55-69 years with renal cell carcinoma. The CDR3 reads CASSEVAGDRGVGGYTF. The CDR3 bases are TGTGCCAGCAGTGAAGTCGCCGGAGACAGGGGAGTGGGGGGCTACACCTTC.